Reported below is one TCR beta chain. The data were obtained in a study of shared clonotypes between healthy human individuals. Repertoires were generated with immunoSEQ multiplex PCR, while TCRdb's copy carries only in-frame clones and drops some. In the table there are about 1 million clones, roughly 75% of which are singletons. This TCR was recovered from a man aged 18 to 29 in good health. The sample was memory CD4+ T cells sorted from blood. Subset here: CD45RA-negative fraction.

CDR3 loop: CASSDSMGWGGYTF. DNA of the CDR3: TGTGCCAGCAGTGACTCGATGGGTTGGGGTGGCTACACCTTC. V and J are TRBV6-4 and TRBJ1-2, with D uncertain. V was clipped by 0 bases and J by 7 bases, with 12 bases between them. This CDR3 comprises 14 residues. Germline V gene sequence: CDR1 MRHNA, CDR2 SNTAGT.